The 27 T cell receptor beta chains reported below all come from one sample, sequenced in a study of blood T cell repertoires in COVID-19. Generated by immunoSEQ multiplex PCR, the TCRdb table keeps only in-frame clones and is missing some. The sample shows roughly 200,000 clones, 85% of them seen only once. Sequencing used PBMCs or T cells enriched from blood (not recorded which). The receptors here all came from a man aged 35 to 55 who had recovered from COVID-19.

The chain has TRBV28 and TRBJ2-3; D may be TRBD2 (6 bases). V was shortened by 10 bases and J by 0 bases, with 14 bases between the two germline ends. This CDR3 region has 14 residues. Germline CDR1 reads MDHEN; CDR2 reads SYDVKM. The chain's CDR3 is CATSVGGSTDTQYF. For the CDR3, the DNA is TGTGCCACCTCCGTCGGGGGTAGCACAGATACGCAGTATTTT.

The chain is built from TRBV28 and TRBJ2-2; 10 bases are a match to TRBD2. The germline gives CDR1 MDHEN, CDR2 SYDVKM. The CDR3 consists of 17 residues. J was trimmed by 3 bases and V by 4 bases; bases with no gene match: 8. DNA of the CDR3: TGTGCCAGCAGTTCGATCAGCGGGAGGGCCTACACCGGGGAGCTGTTTTTT. This codes for CASSSISGRAYTGELFF.

The chain has TRBV5-6 and TRBJ2-7; 13 positions agree with TRBD2. Germline V CDR1 and CDR2: SGHDT, YYEEEE. V was clipped by 4 bases and J by 6 bases; unmatched bases: 4. CDR3 length: 14 residues. CDR3 sequence: CASSGTSGAIEQYF. The CDR3 nucleotides are TGTGCCAGCAGCGGGACTAGCGGGGCCATCGAGCAGTACTTC.

The rearrangement links TRBV25-1 to TRBJ2-7, with a tentative D call TRBD1 (6 bases). The germline V gene has CDR1 MGHDK and CDR2 SYGVNS. The V end lost 2 bases, the J end lost 7 bases, and 24 bases lay between the germline ends. This CDR3 is built from 17 residues. The CDR3: CASSETRGTSLLEEQYF. The CDR3 nucleotides read TGTGCCAGCAGTGAAACGCGAGGGACAAGCCTATTGGAAGAGCAGTACTTC.

This chain connects TRBV12-3 or TRBV12-4 to TRBJ2-4; 7 bases map to TRBD1. CDR3 length: 13 amino acids. V gave up 4 bases and J gave up 9 bases; unmatched junction bases: 6. The CDR3 region has the DNA TGTGCCAGCAGTTATCAGGGGGTGGTCATTCAGTACTTC. Residues: CASSYQGVVIQYF.

The V gene is TRBV30, the J gene TRBJ2-3; TRBD2 aligns across 9 bases. The J segment lost 3 bases and the V segment lost 0 bases, leaving 4 bases of the junction unmatched. The CDR3 runs to 15 residues. Germline V gene lookup returns CDR1 GTSNPN and CDR2 SVGIG (reference sequence). For the CDR3, the DNA is TGTGCCTGGAGTGTGATGGGACTAGCTACAGATACGCAGTATTTT. Its translation is CAWSVMGLATDTQYF.

This clone was counted once. CDR3 loop: CSVTGLAGVEQFF. CDR3 bases: TGCAGCGTCACCGGACTAGCGGGAGTGGAGCAGTTCTTC. This chain joins TRBV29-1 and TRBJ2-1; 13 bases are a match to TRBD2. CDR1 is SQVTM, CDR2 ANQGSEA, per germline. CDR3 length: 13 amino acids. V dropped 6 bases and J dropped 10; count of bases not matched to a gene: 6.

This rearrangement joins TRBV6-5 to TRBJ2-2; 7 nucleotides match TRBD1. The length of the CDR3 is 15 residues. CDR1 and CDR2 from the germline V gene are MNHEY and SVGAGI. V shed 6 bases, J shed 5 bases, and the junction held 9 bases outside the gene matches. CDR3 DNA: TGTGCCAGCAGCTCGAGGGGGCTAAGTACCGGGGAGCTGTTTTTT. It specifies CASSSRGLSTGELFF.

V usage is TRBV6-5 and J usage is TRBJ1-5; 9 positions match TRBD1. The CDR3 totals 14 residues. The germline CDR1 and CDR2 sequences are MNHEY and SVGAGI. Trimming cost V 6 bases and J 4 bases; bases outside gene matches: 4. The CDR3 bases are TGTGCCAGCAGCTCGACAGGGGGTAATCAGCCCCAGCATTTT. Protein product: CASSSTGGNQPQHF.

The chain uses TRBV13 and TRBJ1-1; 7 bases agree with TRBD1. CDR1 PRHDT and CDR2 FYEKMQ come from the germline V gene (reference sequence). The J segment lost 4 bases and the V segment lost 0 bases, leaving 5 bases of the junction unmatched. This CDR3 region has 15 residues. The CDR3: CASSLGAGGVTEAFF. CDR3 sequence (DNA): TGTGCCAGCAGCTTAGGAGCAGGGGGTGTCACTGAAGCTTTCTTT.

The V and J genes are TRBV5-6 and TRBJ2-3; 7 bases are a match to TRBD1. The length of the CDR3 is 14 residues. The germline CDR1 and CDR2 sequences are SGHDT and YYEEEE. With V trimmed by 4 bases and J by 1 base, 3 bases remained unmatched. The CDR3 loop is CASSGDSGTDTQYF. CDR3 nucleotide sequence: TGTGCCAGCAGCGGGGACAGCGGCACAGATACGCAGTATTTT.

The chain employs TRBV7-2 and TRBJ1-5, with D perhaps TRBD1 (6 bases). Trimming removed 5 bases from V and 0 bases from J, with 11 bases in between. Germline-derived CDR1 and CDR2 are SGHTA and FQGNSA. The CDR3 extends over 15 amino acids. DNA for the CDR3: TGTGCCAGCAGCCCTGGCAGGGGTAGCAATCAGCCCCAGCATTTT. Translated, it gives CASSPGRGSNQPQHF.

This rearrangement joins TRBV5-4 to TRBJ2-1; 7 bases map to TRBD1. The CDR3 is 17 residues long. Germline CDR1 SGHNT, CDR2 YYREEE (reference sequence). V shed 2 bases and J 0 bases; nucleotides not matched to a gene: 8. The CDR3 spells CASSFKTGVSSYNEQFF. DNA of the CDR3: TGTGCCAGCAGCTTCAAAACAGGGGTTAGCTCCTACAATGAGCAGTTCTTC.

The genes are TRBV11-2 and TRBJ1-2, with D tentatively TRBD1 (5 bases). Deletions cut 4 bases from V and 4 bases from J, with 16 bases between. The length of the CDR3 is 15 residues. Germline assignment: CDR1 SGHAT and CDR2 FQNNGV. CDR3 residues: CASSSLVGLAYGYTF. The CDR3 DNA sequence: TGTGCCAGCAGCTCATTGGTGGGACTTGCCTATGGCTACACCTTC.

CDR3 sequence: CASSFQRDNYNEQFF. In DNA form, the CDR3 reads TGTGCCAGCAGCTTTCAACGGGACAATTACAATGAGCAGTTCTTC. V and J are TRBV7-2 and TRBJ2-1; TRBD1 might be the D (6 bases). Trimming left V 3 bases short and J 4 bases short, with 13 bases between. The CDR3 extends over 15 amino acids. The germline CDR1 and CDR2 sequences are SGHTA and FQGNSA.

CDR3 region: CASSEGKGRFQPQHF. The CDR3 region has the DNA TGTGCCAGCAGTGAAGGGAAGGGGAGGTTTCAGCCCCAGCATTTT. The rearrangement links TRBV6-1 to TRBJ1-5, with TRBD1 as a possible D gene (5 bases). Germline loops: CDR1 MNHNS, CDR2 SASEGT. The V gene lost 1 base and the J gene lost 6 bases, with 13 bases spanning the gap. CDR3 size: 15 residues.

V gene TRBV25-1 combines with J gene TRBJ2-7; no clear D. Germline-derived CDR1 and CDR2 are MGHDK and SYGVNS. Trimming shortened V by 8 bases and J by 6 bases, and 17 bases separated the two germline ends. The CDR3 spans 13 residues. In DNA form, the CDR3 reads TGTGCCAGCGGCATCGGCGGCGTAGGCGAGCAGTACTTC. Amino acids: CASGIGGVGEQYF.

This chain connects TRBV10-1 to TRBJ2-2; maybe TRBD1 (5 bases). V was cut by 10 bases and J by 4 bases, with 16 bases left in between. The germline V gene encodes CDR1 WNHNN and CDR2 SYGVQD (reference sequence). The CDR3 loop spans 14 amino acids. The CDR3 coding sequence is TGCGCCACAACGGCAGGGTCGGGCACCGGGGAGCTGTTTTTT. It yields the protein CATTAGSGTGELFF.

CDR3 DNA sequence: TGTGCCTGGAGGTCCGGCGGATGGGGACTAAACATTCAGTACTTC. As protein: CAWRSGGWGLNIQYF. J is TRBJ2-4 and V is TRBV30; TRBD2 might be the D (6 bases). Germline CDR1 and CDR2: GTSNPN and SVGIG (reference sequence). This CDR3 spans 15 amino acids. Trimming stripped 3 bases from V and 6 bases from J, with 18 bases between.

This clone was observed a few times. The chain joins TRBV7-9 to TRBJ2-2, with TRBD2 identical over 7 bases. Germline V gene data show CDR1 as SEHNR and CDR2 as FQNEAQ (reference sequence). The CDR3 length is 18 residues. The junction had 13 bases not matched to a gene; V was cut back by 1 base and J by 5 bases. In DNA form, the CDR3 reads TGTGCCAGCAGCTTAGTAGGCGGCGGGAGATATGTAACCGGGGAGCTGTTTTTT. Amino acid sequence: CASSLVGGGRYVTGELFF.

The J gene is TRBJ1-1, the V gene TRBV30; TRBD1 matches 7 bases. Germline V gene data show CDR1 as GTSNPN and CDR2 as SVGIG (reference sequence). Germline trimming cut 0 bases from V and 7 bases from J; bases unmatched to any gene: 11. The CDR3 consists of 15 residues. CDR3: CAWSVSVSGGSEAFF. CDR3 nucleotides: TGTGCCTGGAGTGTAAGTGTTTCAGGGGGAAGTGAAGCTTTCTTT. Full variable domain (outside the CDR3, taken from reference TRBV30 and TRBJ1-1): SQTIHQWPATLVQPVGSPLSLECTVEGTSNPNLYWYRQAAGRGLQLLFYSVGIGQISSEVPQNLSASRPQDRQFILSSKKLLLSDSGFYLCAWSVSVSGGSEAFFGQGTRLTVV.

The V call is TRBV7-3, the J call TRBJ1-1, with D hard to call. This CDR3 region has 16 residues. Trimming took off 5 bases at V and 1 base at J, with 17 bases between the two ends. Germline V CDR1 and CDR2: SGHTA, FQGTGA. CDR3 protein: CASSPKAQVGNTEAFF. CDR3 sequence (DNA): TGTGCCAGCAGCCCCAAGGCCCAGGTGGGGAACACTGAAGCTTTCTTT.

This clone was observed once. The chain recombines TRBV5-1 with TRBJ2-5; 7 bases line up with TRBD1. The CDR3 sequence is 14 residues long. CDR1 and CDR2 from the germline V gene are SGHRS and YFSETQ. V lost 2 bases to trimming and J lost 0 bases; unmatched junction nucleotides: 1. CDR3 region: CASSLQGNQETQYF. The CDR3, as DNA: TGCGCCAGCAGCTTACAGGGGAACCAAGAGACCCAGTACTTC.

This chain connects TRBV7-2 to TRBJ2-1; D call uncertain. V lost 1 base, J lost 8 bases, and 9 bases lay in between. This CDR3 region has 13 residues. Looked up from germline, CDR1 is SGHTA and CDR2 is FQGNSA. The CDR3 DNA reads TGTGCCAGCAGCTTAGAACCCCAGGATGAGCAGTTCTTC. Translation: CASSLEPQDEQFF.

The chain combines TRBV12-3 or TRBV12-4 with TRBJ2-7, with D maybe TRBD2 (5 bases). Trimming removed 8 bases at V and 7 bases at J, with 18 bases between. This CDR3 is built from 13 residues. CDR3 loop: CASGWELSGEQYF. The DNA for the CDR3 is TGTGCCAGCGGGTGGGAATTATCGGGGGAGCAGTACTTC.

The rearrangement links TRBV5-6 to TRBJ2-7, with 9 bases matching TRBD1. In germline, CDR1 is SGHDT, CDR2 YYEEEE. Trimming cost V 4 bases and J 6 bases; bases outside gene matches: 11. This CDR3 is built from 15 residues. The DNA for the CDR3 is TGTGCCAGCAGCCAAGGGGACAGGGATTTCACCGAGCAGTACTTC. This encodes CASSQGDRDFTEQYF.

This sequence joins TRBV27 and TRBJ1-5, with 8 bases aligning to TRBD1. Trimming took 5 bases from V and 6 from J; bases not matched to a gene: 6. The CDR3 spans 14 residues. The V gene's germline CDR1 is MNHEY and CDR2 SMNVEV (reference sequence). CDR3 region: CASSEDRVSQPQHF. CDR3 in DNA: TGTGCCAGCAGTGAGGACAGGGTGAGTCAGCCCCAGCATTTT.